These 32 T cell receptor beta chains originate from one sample sequenced in a study of radiation and T cells in renal cell carcinoma. The sample's time point: blood 2 weeks post-SBRT. The sample's treatment: 15 Gy SBRT to primary tumor, nephrectomy 4 weeks later. TCRdb's copy holds only in-frame clones and misses some; the assay was immunoSEQ multiplex PCR. The table has some 75,000 clones, around 80% seen once; the top ten hold less than 7%. This sample comprised blood, obtained from a patient whose treatment included radiotherapy and nephrectomy. The receptors were sampled from a man aged 55 to 70 with renal cell carcinoma.

This sequence joins TRBV6-6 and TRBJ1-3; TRBD1 matches at 10 bases. CDR3 length: 16 amino acids. CDR1 is MNHNY and CDR2 is SVGAGI in the germline V gene (reference sequence). V lost 5 bases to trimming and J lost 3 bases; unmatched junction nucleotides: 7. Here the CDR3 reads CASSPGTGVRGNTIYF. CDR3 nucleotides: TGTGCCAGCAGTCCCGGGACAGGGGTCCGTGGAAACACCATATATTTT.

This clone has a single count. This rearrangement joins TRBV2 to TRBJ2-7; 7 nucleotides match TRBD2. This CDR3 spans 15 amino acids. CDR1 is SNHLY and CDR2 is FYNNEI in the germline V gene. J lost 7 bases, V lost 1 base, and 10 bases had no gene match. CDR3 sequence reads: CASSEGGGAGLEQYF. The CDR3 nucleotides are TGTGCCAGCAGTGAAGGGGGGGGAGCGGGTTTGGAGCAGTACTTC.

This clone showed up just once. The V call is TRBV28, the J call TRBJ1-5; TRBD1 matches at 9 bases. Germline CDR1 and CDR2: MDHEN and SYDVKM. The CDR3 has 15 residues. Trimming took 2 bases from V and 2 from J; bases not matched to a gene: 1. The CDR3 DNA reads TGTGCCAGCAGTTTAACAGGGGGCGGCAATCAGCCCCAGCATTTT. As protein: CASSLTGGGNQPQHF.

V is TRBV9 and J is TRBJ2-2; the match to TRBD2 covers 10 bases. Germline V lookup: CDR1 SGDLS, CDR2 YYNGEE. V shed 4 bases, J shed 0 bases, and the junction held 6 bases outside the gene matches. This CDR3 comprises 17 residues. DNA of the CDR3: TGTGCCAGCAGCCCCGGGACTAGCGCTTCGAACACCGGGGAGCTGTTTTTT. Its protein is CASSPGTSASNTGELFF.

J is TRBJ2-1 and V is TRBV7-8; 10 nucleotides agree with TRBD2. The germline CDR1 and CDR2 sequences are SGHVS and FQNEAQ. V trimming: 5 bases; J trimming: 5 bases; junction bases outside the gene matches: 9. The CDR3 is 16 amino acids. CDR3 loop: CASSQFSGRPHNEQFF. CDR3 DNA: TGTGCCAGCAGCCAGTTTAGCGGGAGGCCACACAATGAGCAGTTCTTC.

The CDR3 is CASSSTGAYTEAFF. For the CDR3, the DNA is TGTGCCAGCAGCTCAACAGGAGCCTACACTGAAGCTTTCTTT. The J gene is TRBJ1-1, the V gene TRBV7-8; D is perhaps TRBD1 (5 bases). The CDR3 length is 14 residues. From germline, CDR1 is SGHVS and CDR2 FQNEAQ. With 4 bases removed from V and 3 bases from J, the gap between germline ends came to 12 bases.

This clone has just one count. This chain uses TRBV7-2 with TRBJ2-1, with 7 bases aligning to TRBD2. CDR1 and CDR2 (germline): SGHTA, FQGNSA. Germline trimming cut 7 bases from V and 7 bases from J; bases unmatched to any gene: 13. This CDR3 comprises 15 residues. This chain's CDR3 is CASKQAGALENEQFF. The CDR3 DNA is TGTGCCAGCAAGCAGGCGGGAGCGTTAGAAAATGAGCAGTTCTTC.

This chain connects TRBV18 to TRBJ2-1; 8 bases agree with TRBD2. CDR3 length: 14 residues. Germline V gives CDR1 KGHSH, CDR2 LQKENI. Trimming at V came to 10 bases and at J to 1 base, leaving 6 bases not matched to a gene. The CDR3 DNA sequence: TGTGCCAACTCGCGGGGGGATTCCTACAATGAGCAGTTCTTC. Protein product: CANSRGDSYNEQFF.

The V call is TRBV19, the J call TRBJ2-6; D gene uncertain. The CDR3 is 14 amino acids. The V gene's germline CDR1 is LNHDA and CDR2 SQIVND (reference sequence). Trimming removed 4 bases at V and 2 bases at J, with 6 bases between. The DNA of the CDR3 is TGTGCCAGTAGTAGTGGGACTGGGGCCAACGTCCTGACTTTC. It codes for CASSSGTGANVLTF.

This clone has more than one count but fewer than ten. V and J are TRBV5-4 and TRBJ2-7, with no clear D. Trimming took 3 bases from V and 6 from J, leaving 16 bases between them. CDR1 SGHNT and CDR2 YYREEE come from the germline V gene (reference sequence). The CDR3 consists of 14 residues. The CDR3 here is CASSYGRRIGEQYF. The CDR3 DNA sequence: TGTGCCAGCAGCTACGGACGAAGAATCGGCGAGCAGTACTTC.

The chain couples TRBV7-8 to TRBJ2-3; perhaps TRBD2 as D (5 bases). The germline V and J ends were trimmed by 3 bases and 6 bases, with 10 bases remaining between them. CDR3 size: 13 residues. Looked up from germline, CDR1 is SGHVS and CDR2 is FQNEAQ. DNA of the CDR3: TGTGCCAGCAGCTTCGGGGTTGTTGATACGCAGTATTTT. This sequence encodes CASSFGVVDTQYF. Variable domain in full (rest from reference TRBV7-8 and TRBJ2-3): GAGVSQSPRYKVAKRGQDVALRCDPISGHVSLFWYQQALGQGPEFLTYFQNEAQLDKSGLPSDRFFAERPEGSVSTLKIQRTQQEDSAVYLCASSFGVVDTQYFGPGTRLTVL.

This clone has a single count. V gene TRBV28 combines with J gene TRBJ2-7; tentative D call: TRBD2 (7 bases). This CDR3 comprises 14 residues. Germline V gives CDR1 MDHEN, CDR2 SYDVKM. Trimming cost V 8 bases and J 6 bases, with 20 bases left between them. In DNA, the CDR3 is TGTGCCAGCGGAGTTCAGGGGAGGGGAGGCGAGCAGTACTTC. It encodes CASGVQGRGGEQYF.

V gene TRBV5-1 combines with J gene TRBJ2-7; TRBD1 agrees at 7 bases. Germline trimming cut 3 bases from V and 3 bases from J; bases unmatched to any gene: 12. CDR3 size: 16 residues. The germline CDR1 and CDR2 sequences are SGHRS and YFSETQ. CDR3 region: CASSSVRQGGVYEQYF. The CDR3 coding sequence is TGCGCCAGCAGCTCGGTTAGACAGGGTGGGGTCTACGAGCAGTACTTC.

The chain links TRBV19 to TRBJ1-5, with D unclear. The CDR3 consists of 16 residues. Germline CDR1 reads LNHDA; CDR2 reads SQIVND (reference sequence). V was clipped by 3 bases and J by 2 bases, with 14 bases between them. CDR3 coding DNA: TGTGCCAGTAGTATTAGATGGGGTAGTGGCAATCAGCCCCAGCATTTT. As protein: CASSIRWGSGNQPQHF.

This rearrangement joins TRBV9 to TRBJ2-1, with 9 positions matching TRBD2. V trimming: 0 bases; J trimming: 6 bases; junction bases outside the gene matches: 4. The CDR3 totals 15 residues. In germline, CDR1 is SGDLS, CDR2 YYNGEE. CDR3 nucleotide sequence: TGTGCCAGCAGCGTAGTTGGTAGCGGGAGCAATGAGCAGTTCTTC. Its protein is CASSVVGSGSNEQFF. Filled out from reference TRBV9 and TRBJ2-1, the complete variable domain reads DSGVTQTPKHLITATGQRVTLRCSPRSGDLSVYWYQQSLDQGLQFLIQYYNGEERAKGNILERFSAQQFPDLHSELNLSSLELGDSALYFCASSVVGSGSNEQFFGPGTRLTVL.

The V and J genes are TRBV19 and TRBJ1-2; the match to TRBD1 covers 8 bases. This CDR3 is built from 15 residues. V shed 6 bases and J 4 bases; nucleotides not matched to a gene: 10. Per the germline V gene, CDR1 is LNHDA and CDR2 is SQIVND (reference sequence). DNA of the CDR3: TGTGCCAGTAGGGTTCAGGGGGCCATATCCTATGGCTACACCTTC. It is translated as CASRVQGAISYGYTF.

The chain has TRBV4-3 and TRBJ2-3; 7 bases map to TRBD2. Losses at the gene ends were 3 bases for V and 0 bases for J; bases not matched to a gene: 3. Germline assignment: CDR1 LGHNA and CDR2 YSLEER. This CDR3 is built from 15 residues. The CDR3 reads CASSHYSGSTDTQYF. As DNA, the CDR3 is TGCGCCAGCAGCCACTATAGCGGGAGCACAGATACGCAGTATTTT.

The CDR3 DNA is TGTGCCAGCAGCTCGTTGGAGACCCAGTACTTC. This encodes CASSSLETQYF. The chain recombines TRBV5-8 with TRBJ2-5; D is unclear. V was pared by 3 bases and J by 5 bases, with 5 bases between. Germline lookup yields CDR1 SGHTS and CDR2 YDEGEE. This CDR3 has 11 amino acids.

The rearrangement joins TRBV7-9 to TRBJ2-1; D unresolved. V lost 6 bases, J lost 2 bases, and 14 bases lay in between. The germline gives CDR1 SEHNR, CDR2 FQNEAQ (reference sequence). The CDR3 loop spans 15 amino acids. The CDR3 bases are TGTGCCAGCAGTGAGAAGAGGAAGCCCTACAATGAGCAGTTCTTC. Its protein product is CASSEKRKPYNEQFF.

The chain employs TRBV11-2 and TRBJ2-1; 7 bases agree with TRBD2. Germline-derived CDR1 and CDR2 are SGHAT and FQNNGV. The CDR3 spans 15 residues. The V gene end was trimmed by 2 bases and the J gene end by 7 bases; junction bases not matched to a gene: 8. This CDR3 reads CASSLRLAAFNEQFF. The CDR3 DNA sequence: TGTGCCAGCAGCTTAAGGCTAGCGGCTTTTAATGAGCAGTTCTTC.

This chain uses TRBV5-1 with TRBJ2-7, with D possibly TRBD1 on 7 matching bases. Germline CDR1 is SGHRS and CDR2 is YFSETQ. This CDR3 comprises 14 residues. V was pared by 4 bases and J by 1 base, with 12 bases between. The CDR3 reads CASSMTGTSYEQYF. In nucleotides, the CDR3 is TGCGCCAGCAGCATGACAGGGACTTCCTACGAGCAGTACTTC.

The CDR3 protein is CASSEDSSRTNSPLHF. CDR3 bases: TGTGCCAGCAGTGAGGACAGCTCCCGCACTAATTCACCCCTCCACTTT. The gene calls are TRBV25-1 and TRBJ1-6, with a possible D match to TRBD1 (6 bases). Germline assignment: CDR1 MGHDK and CDR2 SYGVNS. The V gene lost 3 bases and the J gene lost 6 bases, with 15 bases spanning the gap. The CDR3 is made up of 16 amino acids. The full variable domain, with the rest looked up from reference TRBV25-1 and TRBJ1-6, is EADIYQTPRYLVIGTGKKITLECSQTMGHDKMYWYQQDPGMELHLIHYSYGVNSTEKGDLSSESTVSRIRTEHFPLTLESARPSHTSQYLCASSEDSSRTNSPLHFGNGTRLTVT.

The chain combines TRBV4-1 with TRBJ2-7; 10 bases fit TRBD2. Germline V gene lookup returns CDR1 MGHRA and CDR2 YSYEKL. V was clipped by 0 bases and J by 2 bases; unmatched bases: 7. The length of the CDR3 is 17 residues. CDR3 in DNA: TGCGCCAGCAGCCAAGACCCGGGGACTAGCGTAACCTACGAGCAGTACTTC. Residues: CASSQDPGTSVTYEQYF.

This clone occurred a few times. This rearrangement joins TRBV13 to TRBJ2-5; TRBD2 matches 11 bases. CDR1 is PRHDT and CDR2 is FYEKMQ in the germline V gene (reference sequence). CDR3 length: 13 residues. V shed 3 bases, J shed 13 bases, and the junction held 7 bases outside the gene matches. The CDR3 is CASSLGLADSRYF. For the CDR3, the DNA is TGTGCCAGCAGCTTGGGACTAGCGGATTCACGGTACTTC.

The rearrangement uses TRBV18 and TRBJ2-1; no definite D call. The CDR3 extends over 13 amino acids. Germline V gene data show CDR1 as KGHSH and CDR2 as LQKENI. Between the trimmed V and J ends, which lost 6 bases and 5 bases, there was a span of 11 bases. This chain's CDR3 is CASSPGLNNEQFF. The CDR3 coding sequence is TGTGCCAGCTCGCCGGGCCTAAACAATGAGCAGTTCTTC.

This clone was picked up one time. V usage is TRBV19 and J usage is TRBJ2-6; no clear D. Per the germline V gene, CDR1 is LNHDA and CDR2 is SQIVND (reference sequence). The CDR3 contains 15 residues. Trimming shortened V by 3 bases and J by 4 bases, and 10 bases separated the two germline ends. The CDR3 region is CASSIAGSGANVLTF. CDR3 sequence (DNA): TGTGCCAGTAGTATTGCAGGATCAGGGGCCAACGTCCTGACTTTC.

This clone occurred once. V usage is TRBV30 and J usage is TRBJ1-4; D uncertain. With 2 bases removed from V and 3 bases from J, the gap between germline ends came to 10 bases. This CDR3 comprises 14 residues. Germline loops: CDR1 GTSNPN, CDR2 SVGIG (reference sequence). The DNA of the CDR3 is TGTGCCTGGAGTAGAATAAGGGCTAATGAAAAACTGTTTTTT. Translating gives CAWSRIRANEKLFF.

The CDR3 loop reads CASRISTETQYF. Written as DNA, the CDR3 is TGTGCCAGCAGGATATCGACGGAGACCCAGTACTTC. The chain couples TRBV2 to TRBJ2-5; D is unresolved. The V end was cut by 6 bases, the J end by 5 bases, with 10 bases between. The CDR3 covers 12 residues. Germline assignment: CDR1 SNHLY and CDR2 FYNNEI. Using reference TRBV2 and TRBJ2-5 for the parts outside the CDR3, the full variable domain is EPEVTQTPSHQVTQMGQEVILRCVPISNHLYFYWYRQILGQKVEFLVSFYNNEISEKSEIFDDQFSVERPDGSNFTLKIRSTKLEDSAMYFCASRISTETQYFGPGTRLLVL.

The genes are TRBV6-6 and TRBJ1-1, with TRBD1 identical over 8 bases. CDR3 size: 14 residues. J was trimmed by 2 bases and V by 6 bases; bases with no gene match: 5. The germline V gene has CDR1 MNHNY and CDR2 SVGAGI (reference sequence). CDR3: CASRVTGGNTEAFF. The CDR3 DNA reads TGTGCCAGCAGAGTTACAGGGGGAAACACTGAAGCTTTCTTT.

Only one count was recorded for this clone. DNA for the CDR3: TGCGCCAGCAGCTTGAGTCTAAATGAGCAGTTCTTC. Translated: CASSLSLNEQFF. The chain joins TRBV5-1 to TRBJ2-1; D gene uncertain. Germline CDR1 is SGHRS and CDR2 is YFSETQ. Trimming pared 1 base from V and 7 bases from J, leaving 6 bases between. The CDR3 extends over 12 amino acids. Full variable domain (missing parts from reference TRBV5-1 and TRBJ2-1): KAGVTQTPRYLIKTRGQQVTLSCSPISGHRSVSWYQQTPGQGLQFLFEYFSETQRNKGNFPGRFSGRQFSNSRSEMNVSTLELGDSALYLCASSLSLNEQFFGPGTRLTVL.

The genes are TRBV9 and TRBJ2-7; D is uncertain. The CDR3 is made up of 13 amino acids. The V and J ends lost 4 bases and 0 bases respectively, with 8 bases between them. Germline assignment: CDR1 SGDLS and CDR2 YYNGEE. The CDR3 protein is CASSPGSSYEQYF. In DNA, the CDR3 is TGTGCCAGCAGCCCTGGGTCCTCCTACGAGCAGTACTTC. The whole variable domain, filled in from reference TRBV9 and TRBJ2-7, reads DSGVTQTPKHLITATGQRVTLRCSPRSGDLSVYWYQQSLDQGLQFLIQYYNGEERAKGNILERFSAQQFPDLHSELNLSSLELGDSALYFCASSPGSSYEQYFGPGTRLTVT.

This chain connects TRBV11-2 to TRBJ2-3; D is unclear. There are 17 residues in the CDR3. The V end lost 0 bases, the J end lost 2 bases, and 15 bases lay between the germline ends. Per germline, CDR1 SGHAT and CDR2 FQNNGV. In nucleotides, the CDR3 is TGTGCCAGCAGCTTAGATCAAACCCTCGGAATCACAGATACGCAGTATTTT. Its translation: CASSLDQTLGITDTQYF.